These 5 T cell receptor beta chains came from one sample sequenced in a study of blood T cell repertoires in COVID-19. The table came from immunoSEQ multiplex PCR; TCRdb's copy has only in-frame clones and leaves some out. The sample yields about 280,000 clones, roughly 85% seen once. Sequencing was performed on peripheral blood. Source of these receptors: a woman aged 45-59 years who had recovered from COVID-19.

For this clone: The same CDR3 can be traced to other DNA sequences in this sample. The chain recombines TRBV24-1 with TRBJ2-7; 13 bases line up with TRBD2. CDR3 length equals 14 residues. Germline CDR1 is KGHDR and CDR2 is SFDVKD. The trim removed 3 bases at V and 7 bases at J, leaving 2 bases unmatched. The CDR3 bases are TGTGCCACCAGTGATCCGGGACTAGCGGGGGAGCAGTACTTC. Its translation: CATSDPGLAGEQYF.

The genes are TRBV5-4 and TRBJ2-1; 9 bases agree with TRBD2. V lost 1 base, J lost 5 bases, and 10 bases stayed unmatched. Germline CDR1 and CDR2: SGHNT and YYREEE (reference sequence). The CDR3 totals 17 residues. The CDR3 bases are TGTGCCAGCAGCTTGAATCGTGGGCTAGCGGGGAACAATGAGCAGTTCTTC. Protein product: CASSLNRGLAGNNEQFF. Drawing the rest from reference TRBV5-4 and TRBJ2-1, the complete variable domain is ETGVTQSPTHLIKTRGQQVTLRCSSQSGHNTVSWYQQALGQGPQFIFQYYREEENGRGNFPPRFSGLQFPNYSSELNVNALELDDSALYLCASSLNRGLAGNNEQFFGPGTRLTVL.

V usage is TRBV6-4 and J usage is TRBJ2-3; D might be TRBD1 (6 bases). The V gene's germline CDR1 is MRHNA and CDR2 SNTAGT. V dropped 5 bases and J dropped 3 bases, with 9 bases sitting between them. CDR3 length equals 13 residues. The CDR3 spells CASSTQGTDTQYF. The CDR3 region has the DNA TGTGCCAGCAGTACCCAGGGGACAGATACGCAGTATTTT.

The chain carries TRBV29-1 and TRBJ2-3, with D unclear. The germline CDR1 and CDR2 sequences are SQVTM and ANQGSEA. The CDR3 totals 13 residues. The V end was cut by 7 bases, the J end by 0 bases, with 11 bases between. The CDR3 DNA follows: TGCAGCGCCAACGAGCTCAGCACAGATACGCAGTATTTT. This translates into CSANELSTDTQYF.

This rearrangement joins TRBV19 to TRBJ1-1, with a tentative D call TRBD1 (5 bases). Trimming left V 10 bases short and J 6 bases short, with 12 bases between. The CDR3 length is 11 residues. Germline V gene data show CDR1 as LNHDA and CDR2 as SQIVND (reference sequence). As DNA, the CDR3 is TGTGCCATATATCGCAGGGCTGAAGCTTTCTTT. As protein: CAIYRRAEAFF.